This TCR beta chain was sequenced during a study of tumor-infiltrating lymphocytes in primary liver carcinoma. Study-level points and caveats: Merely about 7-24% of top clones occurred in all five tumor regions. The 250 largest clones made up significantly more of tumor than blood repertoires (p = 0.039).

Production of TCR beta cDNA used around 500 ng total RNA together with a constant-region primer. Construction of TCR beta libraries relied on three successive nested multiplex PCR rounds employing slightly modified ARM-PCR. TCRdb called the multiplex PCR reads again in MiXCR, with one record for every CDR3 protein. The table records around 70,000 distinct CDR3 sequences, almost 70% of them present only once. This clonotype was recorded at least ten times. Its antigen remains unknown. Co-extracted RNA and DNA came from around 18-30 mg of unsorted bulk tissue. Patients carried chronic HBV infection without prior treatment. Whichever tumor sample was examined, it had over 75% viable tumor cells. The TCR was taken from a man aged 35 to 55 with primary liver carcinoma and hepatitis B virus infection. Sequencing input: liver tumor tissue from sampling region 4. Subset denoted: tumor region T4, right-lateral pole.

CDR3 nucleotides: TGCGCCAGCAGCCCGCTCGCCGGGACTAGCGGGATTAGCACAGATACGCAGTATTTT. Its translation is CASSPLAGTSGISTDTQYF. J is TRBJ2-3 and V is TRBV5-1; TRBD2 matches 13 bases. The length of the CDR3 is 19 residues. In germline, CDR1 is SGHRS, CDR2 YFSETQ. V shed 4 bases and J 0 bases; nucleotides not matched to a gene: 11. The full variable domain, with the rest looked up from reference TRBV5-1 and TRBJ2-3, is KAGVTQTPRYLIKTRGQQVTLSCSPISGHRSVSWYQQTPGQGLQFLFEYFSETQRNKGNFPGRFSGRQFSNSRSEMNVSTLELGDSALYLCASSPLAGTSGISTDTQYFGPGTRLTVL.